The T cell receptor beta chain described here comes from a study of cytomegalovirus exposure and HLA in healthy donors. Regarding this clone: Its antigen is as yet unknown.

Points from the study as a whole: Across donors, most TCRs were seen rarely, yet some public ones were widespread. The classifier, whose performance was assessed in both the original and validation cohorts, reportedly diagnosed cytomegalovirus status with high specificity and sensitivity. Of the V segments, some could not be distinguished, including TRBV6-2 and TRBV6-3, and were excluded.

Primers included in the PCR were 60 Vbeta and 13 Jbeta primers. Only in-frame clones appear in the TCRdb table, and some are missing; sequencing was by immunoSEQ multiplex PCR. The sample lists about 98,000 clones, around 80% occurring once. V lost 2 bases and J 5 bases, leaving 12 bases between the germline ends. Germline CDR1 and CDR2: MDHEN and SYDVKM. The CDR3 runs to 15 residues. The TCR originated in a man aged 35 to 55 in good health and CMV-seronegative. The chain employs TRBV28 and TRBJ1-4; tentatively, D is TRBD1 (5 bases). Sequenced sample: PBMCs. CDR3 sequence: CASSLPQGLNEKLFF. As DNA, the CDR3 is TGTGCCAGCAGTTTACCCCAGGGATTGAATGAAAAACTGTTTTTT.